The 14 T cell receptor beta chains below come from one sample, sequenced in a study of blood T cell repertoires in COVID-19. Sequenced by immunoSEQ multiplex PCR; TCRdb stores in-frame clones only, minus some. The sample contains some 490,000 clones, 70% to 90% of which appear only once. The specimen was PBMCs or T cells enriched from blood (not recorded which). These TCRs come from a woman in her fifties or sixties who had recovered from COVID-19.

With respect to this clone: Other DNA sequences in this specimen translate into the identical CDR3. This chain links TRBV30 with TRBJ1-5, with D perhaps TRBD1 (6 bases). CDR1 is GTSNPN, CDR2 SVGIG, per germline (reference sequence). The CDR3 covers 12 residues. V was trimmed by 4 bases and J by 2 bases, leaving 6 bases between them. Written as DNA, the CDR3 is TGTGCCTGGAACAGGGGCAATCAGCCCCAGCATTTT. As protein: CAWNRGNQPQHF.

This rearrangement joins TRBV10-3 to TRBJ2-5; 7 nucleotides align to TRBD1. CDR1 ENHRY and CDR2 SYGVKD come from the germline V gene. CDR3 length: 14 residues. V was clipped by 10 bases and J by 5 bases; unmatched bases: 13. The CDR3 bases are TGTGCCACCCGACAGGGTTCGGGCGGGGAGACCCAGTACTTC. Amino acid sequence: CATRQGSGGETQYF.

This clone appeared once. The chain is built from TRBV12-5 and TRBJ1-5; a weak D match, TRBD1 (6 bases). V gave up 4 bases and J gave up 4 bases, with 8 bases separating them. Germline CDR1 is LGHNT and CDR2 is FRNRAP. This CDR3 has 13 residues. CDR3 nucleotides: TGTGCTAGTGGTTCGGACAGAAATCAGCCCCAGCATTTT. Residues: CASGSDRNQPQHF.

V and J are TRBV5-1 and TRBJ2-3; 8 bases match TRBD2. The CDR3 length is 16 residues. With V trimmed by 4 bases and J by 5 bases, 12 bases remained unmatched. Germline loops: CDR1 SGHRS, CDR2 YFSETQ. CDR3 coding DNA: TGCGCCAGCAGCCCTTTTAGCGGGGAATTGGGAGATACGCAGTATTTT. Protein: CASSPFSGELGDTQYF.

In the case of this clone: The sample contains more than one DNA sequence encoding this CDR3. The CDR3 sequence: CASSSGTPYEQYF. The CDR3 coding sequence is TGTGCCAGCAGCTCCGGGACACCGTACGAGCAGTACTTC. The rearrangement joins TRBV5-5 to TRBJ2-7, with D maybe TRBD1 (6 bases). CDR1 and CDR2 (germline): SGHKS, YYEKEE (reference sequence). The CDR3 runs to 13 residues. Trimming cost V 3 bases and J 4 bases, with 11 bases left between them.

The V and J genes are TRBV5-1 and TRBJ2-1; 10 nucleotides line up with TRBD1. V was pared by 0 bases and J by 6 bases, with 6 bases of the junction left unmatched. The CDR3 loop spans 16 amino acids. Germline V lookup: CDR1 SGHRS, CDR2 YFSETQ. The CDR3 DNA follows: TGCGCCAGCAGCTTGGGTGGGACAGGGGTCGGCAATGAGCAGTTCTTC. Its translation is CASSLGGTGVGNEQFF.

The J gene is TRBJ2-7, the V gene TRBV11-2; maybe TRBD1 (6 bases). CDR1 and CDR2 (germline): SGHAT, FQNNGV. CDR3 length equals 13 residues. V dropped 5 bases and J dropped 3 bases, with 11 bases sitting between them. In DNA, the CDR3 is TGTGCCAGCAGCGCATGGACAGTCTACGAGCAGTACTTC. This gives the protein CASSAWTVYEQYF.

V usage is TRBV9 and J usage is TRBJ2-3, with 7 bases that match TRBD2. V dropped 4 bases and J dropped 0; count of bases not matched to a gene: 5. CDR3 length: 15 residues. Germline V gives CDR1 SGDLS, CDR2 YYNGEE. The CDR3, as DNA: TGTGCCAGCAGCCTCGAGGGACTAAGCACAGATACGCAGTATTTT. This gives the protein CASSLEGLSTDTQYF.

The V call is TRBV18, the J call TRBJ2-7; 7 nucleotides line up with TRBD2. Trimming took 2 bases from V and 3 from J; bases not matched to a gene: 4. CDR3 length: 14 residues. The germline CDR1 and CDR2 sequences are KGHSH and LQKENI. CDR3 DNA: TGTGCCAGCTCACCAATGGGACTAATCTACGAGCAGTACTTC. Amino acid sequence: CASSPMGLIYEQYF.

The rearrangement uses TRBV5-1 and TRBJ1-3; no definite D call. Per the germline V gene, CDR1 is SGHRS and CDR2 is YFSETQ. The CDR3 contains 15 residues. Trimming cost V 2 bases and J 4 bases, with 13 bases left between them. The CDR3 sequence: CASSFWAGGGNTIYF. CDR3 nucleotides: TGCGCCAGCAGCTTTTGGGCCGGCGGGGGAAACACCATATATTTT.

The rearrangement links TRBV6-6 to TRBJ2-7, with D maybe TRBD1 (6 bases). Germline V gene lookup returns CDR1 MNHNY and CDR2 SVGAGI (reference sequence). The V and J ends lost 6 bases and 4 bases respectively, with 19 bases between them. The CDR3 is made up of 15 amino acids. The CDR3 is CASRPTPTGLYEQYF. The CDR3 nucleotides are TGTGCCAGCAGACCTACGCCAACAGGGCTGTACGAGCAGTACTTC.

The gene calls are TRBV4-2 and TRBJ2-3, with 8 bases fitting TRBD1. The germline CDR1 and CDR2 sequences are LGHNA and YNFKEQ. The CDR3 spans 12 residues. With 8 bases clipped from V and 6 bases from J, the junction kept 4 bases outside the gene matches. CDR3 protein: CASSGGADTQYF. For the CDR3, the DNA is TGTGCCAGCTCAGGGGGCGCCGATACGCAGTATTTT.

This clone was seen once. The V gene is TRBV18, the J gene TRBJ1-2; maybe TRBD1 (6 bases). CDR1 is KGHSH and CDR2 is LQKENI in the germline V gene. V lost 3 bases, J lost 4 bases, and 12 bases lay in between. The CDR3 is made up of 14 amino acids. The CDR3 is CASSPDGGLYGYTF. The CDR3 DNA follows: TGTGCCAGCTCACCGGACGGGGGGCTCTATGGCTACACCTTC.

This rearrangement joins TRBV6-5 to TRBJ1-4; D might be TRBD1 (5 bases). V was trimmed by 1 base and J by 0 bases, leaving 9 bases between them. This CDR3 is built from 16 residues. Germline lookup yields CDR1 MNHEY and CDR2 SVGAGI. CDR3 bases: TGTGCCAGCAGTTACTTCTTGACAGCAACTAATGAAAAACTGTTTTTT. Amino acids: CASSYFLTATNEKLFF.